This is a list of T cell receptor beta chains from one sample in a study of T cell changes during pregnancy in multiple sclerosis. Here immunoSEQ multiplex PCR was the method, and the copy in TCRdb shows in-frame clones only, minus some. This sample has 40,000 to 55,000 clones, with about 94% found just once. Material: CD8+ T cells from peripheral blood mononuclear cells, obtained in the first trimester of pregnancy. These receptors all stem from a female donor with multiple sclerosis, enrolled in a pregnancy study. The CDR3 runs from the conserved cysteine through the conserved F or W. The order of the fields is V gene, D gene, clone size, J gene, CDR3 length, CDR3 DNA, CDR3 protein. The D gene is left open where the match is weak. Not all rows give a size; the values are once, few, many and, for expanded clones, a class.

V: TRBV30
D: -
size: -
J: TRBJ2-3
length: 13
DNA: TGTGCCTGGAGCTGGGGGGGCACAGATACGCAGTATTTT
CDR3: CAWSWGGTDTQYF

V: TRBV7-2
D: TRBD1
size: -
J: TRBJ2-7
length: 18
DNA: TGTGCCAGCAGCTTAGGATACCCGAGGGACAGGGTAAGCTACGAGCAGTACTTC
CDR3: CASSLGYPRDRVSYEQYF

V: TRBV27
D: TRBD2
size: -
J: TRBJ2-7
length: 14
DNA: TGTGCCAGCAGTTTAAGCGGGGACTACTACGAGCAGTACTTC
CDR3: CASSLSGDYYEQYF

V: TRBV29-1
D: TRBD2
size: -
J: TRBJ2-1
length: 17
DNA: TGCAGCGTTGTGGGGCTAGCGGGGGAAAAATCCTACAATGAGCAGTTCTTC
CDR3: CSVVGLAGEKSYNEQFF

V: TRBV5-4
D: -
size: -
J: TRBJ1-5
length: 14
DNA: TGTGCCAGCAGCTTCGCCGGGGGGCAGGGGCCCCAGCATTTT
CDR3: CASSFAGGQGPQHF

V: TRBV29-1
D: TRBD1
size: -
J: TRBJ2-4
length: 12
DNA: TGCAGCGTTGTGGGACAGGAGGGGATTCAGTACTTC
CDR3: CSVVGQEGIQYF

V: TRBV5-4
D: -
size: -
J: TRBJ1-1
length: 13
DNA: TGTGCCAGCAGCTGGTACAGGAGCACTGAAGCTTTCTTT
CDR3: CASSWYRSTEAFF

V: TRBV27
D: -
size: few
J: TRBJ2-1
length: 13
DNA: TGTGCCAGCCGGACCTTGGGGGCACCTGAGCAGTTCTTC
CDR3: CASRTLGAPEQFF

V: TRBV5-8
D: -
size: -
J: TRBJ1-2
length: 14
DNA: TGTGCCAGCAGCCCCGGAGGGATGGGCTATGGCTACACCTTC
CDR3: CASSPGGMGYGYTF

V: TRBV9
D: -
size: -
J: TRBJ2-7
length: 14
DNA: TGTGCCAGCAGCCCTGGGTGGGGGGAATACGAGCAGTACTTC
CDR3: CASSPGWGEYEQYF

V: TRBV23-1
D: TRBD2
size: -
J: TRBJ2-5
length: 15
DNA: TGCGCCAAGTGGGAGGAAGCTAGCGGTGAAGAGACCCAGTACTTC
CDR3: CAKWEEASGEETQYF

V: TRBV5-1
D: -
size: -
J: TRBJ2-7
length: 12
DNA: TGCGCCAGCAGCTTGGGGGGAGACGAGCAGTACTTC
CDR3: CASSLGGDEQYF

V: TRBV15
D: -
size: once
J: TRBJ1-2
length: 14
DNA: TGTGCCACCAGCAGAGCCACAGGGATTAATGGCTACACCTTC
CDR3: CATSRATGINGYTF

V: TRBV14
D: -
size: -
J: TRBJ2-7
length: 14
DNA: TGTGCCAGCAGCGGCCAACTGGGAGGAACCGAGCAGTACTTC
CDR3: CASSGQLGGTEQYF

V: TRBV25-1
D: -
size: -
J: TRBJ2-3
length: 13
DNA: TGTGCCAGCACCCACGAGGATCGGGATACGCAGTATTTT
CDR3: CASTHEDRDTQYF

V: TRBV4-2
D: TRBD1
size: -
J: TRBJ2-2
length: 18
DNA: TGTGCCAGCAGCCAAACTTGGACAGGGCTTCCGAACACCGGGGAGCTGTTTTTT
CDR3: CASSQTWTGLPNTGELFF

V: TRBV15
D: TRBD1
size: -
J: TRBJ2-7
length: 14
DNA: TGTGCCACCAGCAGTACAGGGGGCTCCTACGAGCAGTACTTC
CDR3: CATSSTGGSYEQYF

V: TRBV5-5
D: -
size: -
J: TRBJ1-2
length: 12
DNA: TGTGCCAGCAGCCAAGACAGCTATGGCTACACCTTC
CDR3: CASSQDSYGYTF

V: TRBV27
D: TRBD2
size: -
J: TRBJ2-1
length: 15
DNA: TGTGCCAGCAGTTCCAGACTAGCGGGAGCCAATGAGCAGTTCTTC
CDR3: CASSSRLAGANEQFF

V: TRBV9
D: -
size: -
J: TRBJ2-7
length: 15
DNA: TGTGCCAGCAGCGTAGCTGGTGGGAGTGGCTACGAGCAGTACTTC
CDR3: CASSVAGGSGYEQYF

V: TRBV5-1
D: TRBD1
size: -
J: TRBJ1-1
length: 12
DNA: TGCGCCAGCCGACAGGGGGAGACTGAAGCTTTCTTT
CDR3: CASRQGETEAFF

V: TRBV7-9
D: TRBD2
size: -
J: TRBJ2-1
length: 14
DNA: TGTGCCAGCAGCCACCAGACTAGCCACAATGAGCAGTTCTTC
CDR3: CASSHQTSHNEQFF

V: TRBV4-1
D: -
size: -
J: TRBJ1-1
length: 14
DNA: TGCGCCAGCAGCCACACAGCCTTTTTCGCTGAAGCTTTCTTT
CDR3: CASSHTAFFAEAFF

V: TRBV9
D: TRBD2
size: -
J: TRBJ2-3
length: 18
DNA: TGTGCCAGCAGCGTTTATGGCGGGGGGGGGTCTAGCACAGATACGCAGTATTTT
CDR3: CASSVYGGGGSSTDTQYF

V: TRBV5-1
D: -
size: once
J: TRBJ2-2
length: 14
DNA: TGCGCCAGCAGCTTGGAGGGGGACGCCGGGGAGCTGTTTTTT
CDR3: CASSLEGDAGELFF

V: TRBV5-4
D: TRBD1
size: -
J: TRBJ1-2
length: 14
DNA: TGTGCCAGCACCGGACAGGGGGCTGTTTATGGCTACACCTTC
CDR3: CASTGQGAVYGYTF

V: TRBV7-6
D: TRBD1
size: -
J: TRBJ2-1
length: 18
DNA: TGTGCCAGCAGCGTATATAGTCGTCCAGGGACAGGGACCAATGAGCAGTTCTTC
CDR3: CASSVYSRPGTGTNEQFF

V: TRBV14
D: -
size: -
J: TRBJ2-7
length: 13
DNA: TGTGCCAGCAGCAGCGACCGTACCTACGAGCAGTACTTC
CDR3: CASSSDRTYEQYF

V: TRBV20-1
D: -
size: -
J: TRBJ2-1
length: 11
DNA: TGCAGTGCTAGAGATCGAGGTGAGCAGTTCTTC
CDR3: CSARDRGEQFF

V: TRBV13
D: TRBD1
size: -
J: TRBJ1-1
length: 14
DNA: TGTGCCAGCAGCTTCAGGGGGAAGGGCACTGAAGCTTTCTTT
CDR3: CASSFRGKGTEAFF

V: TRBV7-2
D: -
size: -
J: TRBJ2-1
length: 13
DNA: TGTGCCAGCAGCCACGGCGGGGAAGGTGAGCAGTTCTTC
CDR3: CASSHGGEGEQFF

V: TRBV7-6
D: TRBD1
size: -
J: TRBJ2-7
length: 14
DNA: TGTGCCAGCAGCTTCCGACAGGGTGAGGGCGAGCAGTACTTC
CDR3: CASSFRQGEGEQYF

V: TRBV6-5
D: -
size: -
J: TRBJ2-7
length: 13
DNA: TGTGCCAGCAGTTACTCGACTCTGGGCGAGCAGTACTTC
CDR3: CASSYSTLGEQYF

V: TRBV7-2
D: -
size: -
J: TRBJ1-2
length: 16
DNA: TGTGCCAGCAGCCTATCGGGGGGGGCTCGAAACTATGGCTACACCTTC
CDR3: CASSLSGGARNYGYTF

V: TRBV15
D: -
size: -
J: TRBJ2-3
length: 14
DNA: TGTGCCACCAGAGCGGAAATTAGCACAGATACGCAGTATTTT
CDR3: CATRAEISTDTQYF

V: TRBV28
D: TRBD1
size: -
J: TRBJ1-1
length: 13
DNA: TGTGCCAGCCGGGAGGGGGCGGTCACTGAAGCTTTCTTT
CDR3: CASREGAVTEAFF

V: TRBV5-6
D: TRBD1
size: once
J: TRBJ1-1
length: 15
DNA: TGTGCCAGCAGCCTAACCCTAACAGGGGACACTGAAGCTTTCTTT
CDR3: CASSLTLTGDTEAFF

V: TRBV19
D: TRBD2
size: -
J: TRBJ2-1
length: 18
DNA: TGTGCCAGTAGTATACTGGGCGGGAGGGTTAGCTCCTACAATGAGCAGTTCTTC
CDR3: CASSILGGRVSSYNEQFF

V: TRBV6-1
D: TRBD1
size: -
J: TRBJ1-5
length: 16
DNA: TGTGCCAGCAGTGGACCGGCCGCGGGACAGGGGAAGCCCCAGCATTTT
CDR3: CASSGPAAGQGKPQHF

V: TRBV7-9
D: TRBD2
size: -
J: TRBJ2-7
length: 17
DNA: TGTGCCAGCAGCGGAGGGACTAGCGGGAGCGCACCCTACGAGCAGTACTTC
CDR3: CASSGGTSGSAPYEQYF

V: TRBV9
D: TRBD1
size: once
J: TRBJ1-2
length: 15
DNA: TGTGCCAGCAGCGCGGCGGACAGGACCAACTATGGCTACACCTTC
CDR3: CASSAADRTNYGYTF

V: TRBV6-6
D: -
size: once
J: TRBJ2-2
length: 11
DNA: TGTGCCAGCGCTCTAGCCGGGGAGCTGTTTTTT
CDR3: CASALAGELFF

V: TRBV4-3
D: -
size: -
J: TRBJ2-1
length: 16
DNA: TGCGCCAGCAGCCAAGTTAGCGATTTCGGGTACAATGAGCAGTTCTTC
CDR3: CASSQVSDFGYNEQFF